Listed here is a single T cell receptor (beta chain). Its antigen remains unidentified. The data were taken from a study of blood T cells in healthy people across ages. General study results and limits: There was no known CMV status for donors, so expanded clonotype changes were possibly confounded. There were more naive CD4+ cells and higher diversity in long-lived donors than in aged donors.

Trimming cost V 10 bases and J 4 bases, with 21 bases left between them. This CDR3 spans 15 amino acids. Germline values: CDR1 SGHTA, CDR2 FQGNSA. Together with a sample-barcoded 5' primer, a J-beta primer mix was included in a second PCR lasting about 6 to 11 cycles. Researchers report that each sample yielded at least 2.5 million CDR3-containing paired-end reads. TCRdb analysed the 5' RACE reads with MiXCR anew, one entry per CDR3 protein. The sample holds 1.5 million to 2 million distinct CDR3 sequences, around 50% seen once. The TCR was taken from a woman in her thirties or forties in good health. The specimen was blood. The gene calls are TRBV7-2 and TRBJ2-3, with a weak D call TRBD1 (6 bases). The CDR3 DNA is TGTGCCACTGTGTCCGACAGGAAGATGGCAGATACGCAGTATTTT. Protein product: CATVSDRKMADTQYF.